This passage covers 22 T cell receptor beta chains from one sample sequenced in a study of siplizumab effects on memory and regulatory T cells. Assay used: immunoSEQ multiplex PCR; TCRdb lists only in-frame clones, some missing. The sample includes roughly 100,000 clones, nearly 95% of them seen just once. Sequenced input: Tregs sorted from blood. Source of these receptors: a human donor in good health.

In nucleotides, the CDR3 is TGTGCCAGCAGCGTCGGGACAGGGGGTGAAAAACTGTTTTTT. Residues: CASSVGTGGEKLFF. J is TRBJ1-4 and V is TRBV9; 11 positions match TRBD1. CDR3 size: 14 residues. After removal of 2 bases from V and 7 bases from J, the junction contained 1 base not matched to a gene. The germline CDR1 and CDR2 sequences are SGDLS and YYNGEE. The full variable domain, in which reference TRBV9 and TRBJ1-4 provide the parts outside the CDR3, is DSGVTQTPKHLITATGQRVTLRCSPRSGDLSVYWYQQSLDQGLQFLIQYYNGEERAKGNILERFSAQQFPDLHSELNLSSLELGDSALYFCASSVGTGGEKLFFGSGTQLSVL.

V usage is TRBV2 and J usage is TRBJ2-1; 9 bases match TRBD2. The CDR3 loop spans 13 amino acids. V lost 6 bases, J lost 8 bases, and 5 bases stayed unmatched. Germline V gives CDR1 SNHLY, CDR2 FYNNEI. CDR3 protein: CASRTGGRDEQFF. In nucleotides, the CDR3 is TGTGCCAGCAGGACGGGCGGGAGGGATGAGCAGTTCTTC.

The chain combines TRBV5-4 with TRBJ2-7, with 9 bases identical to TRBD2. The CDR3 runs 16 residues. V trimming: 0 bases; J trimming: 0 bases; junction bases outside the gene matches: 4. Per the germline V gene, CDR1 is SGHNT and CDR2 is YYREEE (reference sequence). The CDR3 here is CASSLGLAGTSYEQYF. The CDR3 DNA reads as TGTGCCAGCAGCTTGGGCCTAGCGGGGACCTCCTACGAGCAGTACTTC.

The chain uses TRBV2 and TRBJ2-3; D perhaps matches TRBD2 (5 bases). The V end was cut by 5 bases, the J end by 4 bases, with 13 bases between. CDR3 length: 14 amino acids. Germline V CDR1 and CDR2: SNHLY, FYNNEI. The CDR3 nucleotides read TGTGCCAGCAGTACCGCTAGAGGGCCAGATACGCAGTATTTT. Its protein is CASSTARGPDTQYF. The variable domain in full, completed from reference TRBV2 and TRBJ2-3, reads EPEVTQTPSHQVTQMGQEVILRCVPISNHLYFYWYRQILGQKVEFLVSFYNNEISEKSEIFDDQFSVERPDGSNFTLKIRSTKLEDSAMYFCASSTARGPDTQYFGPGTRLTVL.

This rearrangement joins TRBV28 to TRBJ1-4; no firm D call. Germline CDR1 and CDR2: MDHEN and SYDVKM. V lost 3 bases to trimming and J lost 7 bases, with 12 bases between them. The CDR3 spans 14 residues. The CDR3 spells CASSLGGLGEKLFF. The CDR3 bases are TGTGCCAGCAGTTTGGGAGGGCTTGGTGAAAAACTGTTTTTT.

The rearrangement uses TRBV5-1 and TRBJ2-2, with no clear D. The germline V and J ends were trimmed by 5 bases and 5 bases, with 16 bases remaining between them. The germline CDR1 and CDR2 sequences are SGHRS and YFSETQ. The CDR3 runs 15 residues. The CDR3 sequence is CASSLPDLGTGELFF. The CDR3 DNA reads TGCGCCAGCAGTCTCCCGGACCTCGGAACCGGGGAGCTGTTTTTT. Full variable domain (outside the CDR3, taken from reference TRBV5-1 and TRBJ2-2): KAGVTQTPRYLIKTRGQQVTLSCSPISGHRSVSWYQQTPGQGLQFLFEYFSETQRNKGNFPGRFSGRQFSNSRSEMNVSTLELGDSALYLCASSLPDLGTGELFFGEGSRLTVL.

V is TRBV7-2 and J is TRBJ2-3, with 9 bases that match TRBD2. The ends lost 3 bases at V and 0 bases at J; junction bases unmatched: 10. CDR3 size: 18 residues. Germline CDR1 and CDR2: SGHTA and FQGNSA. CDR3 in DNA: TGTGCCAGCAGCTTCTTGTGGGCGGGGGGGCAAAGCACAGATACGCAGTATTTT. Encoded protein: CASSFLWAGGQSTDTQYF. The whole variable domain, filled in from reference TRBV7-2 and TRBJ2-3, reads GAGVSQSPSNKVTEKGKDVELRCDPISGHTALYWYRQSLGQGLEFLIYFQGNSAPDKSGLPSDRFSAERTGGSVSTLTIQRTQQEDSAVYLCASSFLWAGGQSTDTQYFGPGTRLTVL.

The chain is built from TRBV18 and TRBJ2-7; TRBD1 aligns across 10 bases. V gave up 1 base and J gave up 5 bases; unmatched junction bases: 8. The CDR3 runs to 16 residues. Germline assignment: CDR1 KGHSH and CDR2 LQKENI. The CDR3 is CASSPQRGQGYHEQYF. DNA for the CDR3: TGTGCCAGCTCACCACAAAGGGGACAGGGGTACCACGAGCAGTACTTC.

The chain is built from TRBV11-3 and TRBJ1-1; D unresolved. The CDR3 runs to 13 residues. Germline values: CDR1 SGHNT, CDR2 YENEEA. V lost 5 bases and J 3 bases, leaving 10 bases between the germline ends. The CDR3 coding sequence is TGTGCCAGCAGCGAGGACGGTTACACTGAAGCTTTCTTT. It translates to CASSEDGYTEAFF.

The chain links TRBV5-1 to TRBJ2-6; no firm D call. The CDR3 is 15 residues long. Trimming removed 2 bases at V and 0 bases at J, with 6 bases between. Germline V gives CDR1 SGHRS, CDR2 YFSETQ. CDR3 residues: CASSLGASGANVLTF. The CDR3 bases are TGCGCCAGCAGCTTAGGCGCCTCTGGGGCCAACGTCCTGACTTTC.

This rearrangement joins TRBV10-3 to TRBJ2-5; 8 bases map to TRBD1. The trim removed 10 bases at V and 2 bases at J, leaving 6 bases unmatched. Germline V gene lookup returns CDR1 ENHRY and CDR2 SYGVKD. The CDR3 runs to 13 residues. The CDR3 DNA follows: TGTGCCACCGGGACAGGAGTTCAAGAGACCCAGTACTTC. It encodes CATGTGVQETQYF.

This clone was seen just once. This chain joins TRBV5-1 and TRBJ2-7, with D possibly being TRBD1 or TRBD2 (6 bases each). Germline V lookup: CDR1 SGHRS, CDR2 YFSETQ. This CDR3 contains 16 residues. Trimming took 4 bases from V and 5 from J, leaving 22 bases between them. CDR3 residues: CASSEPGGTIRDEQYF. In DNA, the CDR3 is TGCGCCAGCAGCGAGCCCGGGGGCACCATTAGGGACGAGCAGTACTTC.

The chain uses TRBV5-1 and TRBJ2-2; the D is unclear. Germline CDR1 is SGHRS and CDR2 is YFSETQ. This CDR3 is 11 amino acids long. Trimming removed 5 bases at V and 5 bases at J, with 4 bases between. CDR3 bases: TGCGCCAGCAGGGAAACCGGGGAGCTGTTTTTT. Its protein is CASRETGELFF.

V usage is TRBV4-1 and J usage is TRBJ1-1; no firm D call. The CDR3 is made up of 14 amino acids. The ends were cut back, 3 bases at V and 1 base at J, with 9 bases in the middle. Per germline, CDR1 MGHRA and CDR2 YSYEKL. The CDR3 DNA reads as TGCGCCAGCAGCCAGAAGCGGGGGAACACTGAAGCTTTCTTT. It codes for CASSQKRGNTEAFF.

The chain combines TRBV6-6 with TRBJ1-6; D unresolved. This CDR3 spans 13 amino acids. In germline, CDR1 is MNHNY, CDR2 SVGAGI (reference sequence). Trimming cost V 7 bases and J 9 bases, with 13 bases left between them. The CDR3 loop is CASTQPVVSPLHF. CDR3 nucleotide sequence: TGTGCCAGCACCCAACCGGTGGTTTCACCCCTCCACTTT.

This sequence joins TRBV10-3 and TRBJ1-2; D remains unclear. V dropped 6 bases and J dropped 0 bases, with 11 bases sitting between them. CDR1 and CDR2 from the germline V gene are ENHRY and SYGVKD. The CDR3 has 14 amino acids. The CDR3 here is CAIRYSGTNYGYTF. The DNA of the CDR3 is TGTGCCATCAGGTACAGTGGAACTAACTATGGCTACACCTTC.

V is TRBV5-1 and J is TRBJ2-3; D ambiguous. V was clipped by 2 bases and J by 2 bases, with 6 bases between them. The length of the CDR3 is 13 residues. Per the germline V gene, CDR1 is SGHRS and CDR2 is YFSETQ. Here the CDR3 reads CASSLQNTDTQYF. CDR3 DNA: TGCGCCAGCAGCTTACAGAACACAGATACGCAGTATTTT.

Note on this clone: The junction differs from germline at one of its ends, possibly a read error. This chain uses TRBV4-1 with TRBJ1-3; D uncertain. The germline V gene encodes CDR1 MGHRA and CDR2 YSYEKL. The CDR3 has 11 residues. This CDR3 reads CASSQEGRLDF. The CDR3, as DNA: TGCGCCAGCAGCCAAGAAGGCAGGTTGGATTTT.

This sequence joins TRBV6-5 and TRBJ1-2, with TRBD1 as a possible D gene (6 bases). V gave up 0 bases and J gave up 7 bases, with 12 bases separating them. The CDR3 is 14 residues long. CDR1 and CDR2 from the germline V gene are MNHEY and SVGAGI. For the CDR3, the DNA is TGTGCCAGCAGTTACTCTAGGGGGGTATCTGGCTACACCTTC. This gives the protein CASSYSRGVSGYTF.

J is TRBJ1-4 and V is TRBV19; tentatively, D is TRBD1 (5 bases). The CDR3 has 15 residues. The V gene lost 7 bases and the J gene lost 4 bases, with 16 bases spanning the gap. Germline V gene sequence: CDR1 LNHDA, CDR2 SQIVND (reference sequence). The CDR3 sequence is CASTHAGTFNEKLFF. In DNA, the CDR3 is TGTGCCAGTACCCACGCTGGGACCTTTAATGAAAAACTGTTTTTT.

The chain combines TRBV9 with TRBJ2-1, with 10 bases aligning to TRBD2. This CDR3 comprises 17 residues. The germline V gene has CDR1 SGDLS and CDR2 YYNGEE. V shed 0 bases, J shed 7 bases, and the junction held 10 bases outside the gene matches. In nucleotides, the CDR3 is TGTGCCAGCAGCGTAGGGTCTAGCGGGAGAAAACTTAATGAGCAGTTCTTC. Its protein is CASSVGSSGRKLNEQFF.

About this clone: This specimen includes other DNA sequences encoding the same CDR3. V and J are TRBV2 and TRBJ2-2, with 8 bases that match TRBD2. The germline gives CDR1 SNHLY, CDR2 FYNNEI. CDR3 length: 14 amino acids. V was pared by 2 bases and J by 5 bases, with 1 base of the junction left unmatched. This CDR3 is CASSETGGTGELFF. As DNA, the CDR3 is TGTGCCAGCAGTGAAACGGGAGGGACCGGGGAGCTGTTTTTT.